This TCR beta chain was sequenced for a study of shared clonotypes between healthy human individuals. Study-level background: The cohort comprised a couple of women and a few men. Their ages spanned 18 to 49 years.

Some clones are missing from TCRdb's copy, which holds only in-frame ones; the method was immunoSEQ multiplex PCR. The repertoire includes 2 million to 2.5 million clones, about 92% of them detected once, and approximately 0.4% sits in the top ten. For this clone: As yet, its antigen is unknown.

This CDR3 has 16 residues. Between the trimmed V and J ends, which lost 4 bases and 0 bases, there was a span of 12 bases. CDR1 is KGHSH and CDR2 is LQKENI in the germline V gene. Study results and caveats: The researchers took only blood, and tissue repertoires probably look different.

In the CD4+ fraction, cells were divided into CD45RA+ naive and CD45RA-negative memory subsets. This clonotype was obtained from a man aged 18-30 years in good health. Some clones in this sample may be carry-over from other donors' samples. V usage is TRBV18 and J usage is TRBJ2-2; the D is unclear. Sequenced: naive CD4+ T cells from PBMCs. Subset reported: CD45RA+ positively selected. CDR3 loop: CASSRGRLSNTGELFF. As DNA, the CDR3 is TGTGCCAGCTCACGAGGTAGACTCTCGAACACCGGGGAGCTGTTTTTT.